Listed below are T cell receptor beta chains from one sample, sequenced in a study of beta chain features in type 1 diabetes. Using immunoSEQ multiplex PCR, the repertoire was profiled, and TCRdb retains in-frame clones only, with some absent. Among about 240,000 clones listed, approximately 15% were seen once. The sequenced sample was naive CD4+ T cells from blood. These receptors came from a man aged 30-40 years with type 1 diabetes. Both conserved end residues are part of each CDR3. Fields, in order: V gene, D gene, J gene, clone size, CDR3 DNA, CDR3 protein. The D gene is left open where the match is weak. The listing skips clone size in some rows; elsewhere it reads once, few, many or a size class.

V: TRBV5-1; D: TRBD2; J: TRBJ2-5; size: .; DNA: TGCGCCAGCAGCAGCGGACTAGCCGAGGGACAAGAGACCCAGTACTTC; CDR3: CASSSGLAEGQETQYF
V: TRBV19; D: TRBD1; J: TRBJ1-1; size: few; DNA: TGTGCCAGTACCGCAGGGGGTCGGACTGAAGCTTTCTTT; CDR3: CASTAGGRTEAFF
V: TRBV19; D: TRBD1; J: TRBJ1-2; size: few; DNA: TGTGCCAGCCTACTAAACAGGGGGCTCGGCTATGGCTACACCTTC; CDR3: CASLLNRGLGYGYTF
V: TRBV6-1; D: .; J: TRBJ2-7; size: .; DNA: TGTGCCAGCAGTGACATACAGGGTCGCGGCCGCGAGCAGTACTTC; CDR3: CASSDIQGRGREQYF
V: TRBV7-9; D: .; J: TRBJ2-5; size: .; DNA: TGTGCCAGCAGCCTCACAGGGATGGGAGAGACCCAGTACTTC; CDR3: CASSLTGMGETQYF
V: TRBV9; D: TRBD1; J: TRBJ2-1; size: few; DNA: TGTGCCAGCAGCGATCGGGACAGACCTAGCTCCTACAATGAGCAGTTCTTC; CDR3: CASSDRDRPSSYNEQFF
V: TRBV6-6; D: .; J: TRBJ2-4; size: .; DNA: TGTGCCAGCAGTCCCCTAGAGGTCCCCAAAAACATTCAGTACTTC; CDR3: CASSPLEVPKNIQYF
V: TRBV5-1; D: .; J: TRBJ2-3; size: .; DNA: TGCGCCAGCAGCTTGGTGGACAGACGCACAGATACGCAGTATTTT; CDR3: CASSLVDRRTDTQYF
V: TRBV6-6; D: .; J: TRBJ2-5; size: few; DNA: TGTGCCAGCAGCCTCGGGTTAAAAGAGACCCAGTACTTC; CDR3: CASSLGLKETQYF
V: TRBV4-1; D: .; J: TRBJ1-5; size: .; DNA: TGCGCCAGCAGCCACCAGGGGAGCAATCAGCCCCAGCATTTT; CDR3: CASSHQGSNQPQHF
V: TRBV6-5; D: TRBD2; J: TRBJ2-7; size: few; DNA: TGTGCCAGCACTTTAGCGGGGGGAGGATCCGAGCAGTACTTC; CDR3: CASTLAGGGSEQYF
V: TRBV18; D: TRBD2; J: TRBJ2-2; size: few; DNA: TGTGCCAGCTCACCATCTAGCGGGAGCACCGGGGAGCTGTTTTTT; CDR3: CASSPSSGSTGELFF
V: TRBV18; D: TRBD1; J: TRBJ2-5; size: few; DNA: TGTGCCAGCTCTGCCGGGACAGGCCTCCAAGAGACCCAGTACTTC; CDR3: CASSAGTGLQETQYF
V: TRBV4-2; D: TRBD2; J: TRBJ2-7; size: few; DNA: TGTGCCAGCAGCCATCTCCTAGCGGGGTCGTCCTACGAGCAGTACTTC; CDR3: CASSHLLAGSSYEQYF
V: TRBV11-2; D: .; J: TRBJ2-1; size: few; DNA: TGTGCCAGCAGCTTTCGGCGGAAAAACAATGAGCAGTTCTTC; CDR3: CASSFRRKNNEQFF
V: TRBV2; D: .; J: TRBJ1-2; size: few; DNA: TGTGCCAGCCGGGGAGCTAACTATGGCTACACCTTC; CDR3: CASRGANYGYTF
V: TRBV30; D: TRBD1; J: TRBJ1-6; size: .; DNA: TGTGCCTGGAGATTGACAGGGTTTGGTTCACCCCTCCACTTT; CDR3: CAWRLTGFGSPLHF
V: TRBV29-1; D: .; J: TRBJ2-3; size: .; DNA: TGCAGCGTTAAGCTAGCGCCTAGCACAGATACGCAGTATTTT; CDR3: CSVKLAPSTDTQYF
V: TRBV4-2; D: TRBD1; J: TRBJ2-7; size: .; DNA: TGTGCCAGCAGCCACGCCGGGACAGGGGGCTACGAGCAGTACTTC; CDR3: CASSHAGTGGYEQYF
V: TRBV27; D: TRBD1; J: TRBJ1-2; size: few; DNA: TGTGCCAGCAGTTCCGGGACAGGGCTTCGATATGGCTACACCTTC; CDR3: CASSSGTGLRYGYTF
V: TRBV7-9; D: TRBD1; J: TRBJ1-4; size: .; DNA: TGTGCCAGCAGCTTCGACAGGGTCGGTGAAAAACTGTTTTTT; CDR3: CASSFDRVGEKLFF
V: TRBV2; D: TRBD1; J: TRBJ1-1; size: few; DNA: TGTGCCGCCGGACAGGGGTTGGACACTGAAGCTTTCTTT; CDR3: CAAGQGLDTEAFF
V: TRBV12-5; D: .; J: TRBJ2-7; size: few; DNA: TGTGCTATCGAAAGGGCGACAGGACTCCCCTACGAGCAGTACTTC; CDR3: CAIERATGLPYEQYF
V: TRBV18; D: .; J: TRBJ1-6; size: few; DNA: TGTGCCAGCTCACCTGCAGGGAGGAAATCACCCCTCCACTTT; CDR3: CASSPAGRKSPLHF
V: TRBV2; D: TRBD1; J: TRBJ2-7; size: .; DNA: TGTGCCAGCAGGAAGACAGGGTTCCTCTACGAGCAGTACTTC; CDR3: CASRKTGFLYEQYF
V: TRBV2; D: TRBD1; J: TRBJ1-5; size: .; DNA: TGTGCCAGCAGTCCGGACAGGGGACCAAATCAGCCCCAGCATTTT; CDR3: CASSPDRGPNQPQHF
V: TRBV6-5; D: .; J: TRBJ1-1; size: .; DNA: TGTGCCAGCAGTTCGACAATCCAAAACACTGAAGCTTTCTTT; CDR3: CASSSTIQNTEAFF
V: TRBV20-1; D: .; J: TRBJ2-7; size: .; DNA: TGCAGTGCTCTCCAGGGGGGCGAGCAGTACTTC; CDR3: CSALQGGEQYF
V: TRBV30; D: .; J: TRBJ2-2; size: .; DNA: TGTGCCTGGAGTCCTGACACCGGGGAGCTGTTTTTT; CDR3: CAWSPDTGELFF
V: TRBV5-4; D: .; J: TRBJ2-7; size: .; DNA: TGTGCCAGCAGCACTGCGCTGTCCTCCTACGAGCAGTACTTC; CDR3: CASSTALSSYEQYF
V: TRBV19; D: TRBD1; J: TRBJ1-6; size: once; DNA: TGTGCCAGTAGTTCCAGGACAGGCGGATATAATTCACCCCTCCACTTT; CDR3: CASSSRTGGYNSPLHF
V: TRBV27; D: TRBD1; J: TRBJ1-3; size: .; DNA: TGTGCCAGCAGTTTATACGGACAGGACCTCTCTGGAAACACCATATATTTT; CDR3: CASSLYGQDLSGNTIYF
V: TRBV10-1; D: TRBD2; J: TRBJ2-1; size: few; DNA: TGCGCCAGCAGTGAGAAGTCTAGCGGGGATTGGAACAATGAGCAGTTCTTC; CDR3: CASSEKSSGDWNNEQFF
V: TRBV29-1; D: TRBD2; J: TRBJ2-3; size: few; DNA: TGCAGCGTTCCCGTAGCGGGAGGGCCCCCTAGCACAGATACGCAGTATTTT; CDR3: CSVPVAGGPPSTDTQYF
V: TRBV27; D: TRBD1; J: TRBJ2-4; size: few; DNA: TGTGCCAGCAGTTGGGACAGGGGGCGGGCCAAAAACATTCAGTACTTC; CDR3: CASSWDRGRAKNIQYF
V: TRBV4-1; D: TRBD2; J: TRBJ2-5; size: few; DNA: TGCGCCAGCAGCCAGCCGGGGGGGAGGAAGACCCAGTACTTC; CDR3: CASSQPGGRKTQYF
V: TRBV5-4; D: TRBD2; J: TRBJ2-2; size: few; DNA: TGTGCCAGCAGCTCCGGTGTCGCGGGAGGGCCCGGGGAGCTGTTTTTT; CDR3: CASSSGVAGGPGELFF
V: TRBV30; D: TRBD2; J: TRBJ2-3; size: few; DNA: TGTGCCTGGGACACTAGCGGGAGCGGGACAGATACGCAGTATTTT; CDR3: CAWDTSGSGTDTQYF
V: TRBV18; D: .; J: TRBJ1-2; size: few; DNA: TGTGCCAGCTCACCCGGGGAGACCTTGCTTGTCTACACCTTC; CDR3: CASSPGETLLVYTF
V: TRBV7-9; D: TRBD1; J: TRBJ2-3; size: few; DNA: TGTGCCAGCAGCCCGGACAGGGGGCGGGATACGCAGTATTTT; CDR3: CASSPDRGRDTQYF
V: TRBV5-1; D: .; J: TRBJ2-3; size: few; DNA: TGCGCCAGCAGTAGGCAGGGGACGGCAGATACGCAGTATTTT; CDR3: CASSRQGTADTQYF
V: TRBV30; D: .; J: TRBJ2-3; size: .; DNA: TGTGCCTGGAGTCTGGGGGAGGAAGATACGCAGTATTTT; CDR3: CAWSLGEEDTQYF
V: TRBV5-1; D: TRBD1; J: TRBJ2-7; size: few; DNA: TGCGCCAGCAGCTTAGATGAGGGGGCCTGGTACGAGCAGTACTTC; CDR3: CASSLDEGAWYEQYF
V: TRBV7-9; D: TRBD2; J: TRBJ2-3; size: .; DNA: TGTGCCAGCAGCTGGGGACTAGATACAGATACGCAGTATTTT; CDR3: CASSWGLDTDTQYF
V: TRBV7-6; D: TRBD1; J: TRBJ2-7; size: few; DNA: TGTGCCAGCAGCTTAGCGGGAGGACAGGGTTTGAGTCTGGGTGAGCAGTACTTC; CDR3: CASSLAGGQGLSLGEQYF
V: TRBV30; D: TRBD2; J: TRBJ2-5; size: .; DNA: TGTGCCTGGAGTGTTAGCGGGAGCGGTAGGGAGACCCAGTACTTC; CDR3: CAWSVSGSGRETQYF
V: TRBV6-6; D: .; J: TRBJ2-7; size: .; DNA: TGTGCCAGCAGTTACTGGTCGGGAGAGTTGGGGGAGCAGTACTTC; CDR3: CASSYWSGELGEQYF